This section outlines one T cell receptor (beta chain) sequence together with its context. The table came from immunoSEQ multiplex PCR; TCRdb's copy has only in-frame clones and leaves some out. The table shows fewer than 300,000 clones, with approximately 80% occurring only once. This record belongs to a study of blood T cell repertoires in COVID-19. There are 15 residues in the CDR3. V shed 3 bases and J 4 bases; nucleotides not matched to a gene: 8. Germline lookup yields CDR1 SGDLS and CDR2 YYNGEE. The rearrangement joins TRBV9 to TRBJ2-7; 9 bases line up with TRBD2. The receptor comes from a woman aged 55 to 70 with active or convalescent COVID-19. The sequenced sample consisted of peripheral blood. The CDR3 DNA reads TGTGCCAGCAGCGCCCATTGGGCGGGGGGGTACGAGCAGTACTTC. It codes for CASSAHWAGGYEQYF.